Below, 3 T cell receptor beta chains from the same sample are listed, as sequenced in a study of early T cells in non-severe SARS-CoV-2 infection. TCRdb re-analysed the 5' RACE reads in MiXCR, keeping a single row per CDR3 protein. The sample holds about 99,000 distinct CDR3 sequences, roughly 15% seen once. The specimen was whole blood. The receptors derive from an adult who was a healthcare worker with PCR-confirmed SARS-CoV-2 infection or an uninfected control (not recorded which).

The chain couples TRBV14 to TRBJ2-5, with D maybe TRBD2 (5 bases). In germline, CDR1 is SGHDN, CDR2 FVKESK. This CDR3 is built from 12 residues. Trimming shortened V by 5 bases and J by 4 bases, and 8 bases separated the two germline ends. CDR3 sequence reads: CASSASRETQYF. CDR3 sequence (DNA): TGTGCCAGCAGCGCTAGCAGAGAGACCCAGTACTTC.

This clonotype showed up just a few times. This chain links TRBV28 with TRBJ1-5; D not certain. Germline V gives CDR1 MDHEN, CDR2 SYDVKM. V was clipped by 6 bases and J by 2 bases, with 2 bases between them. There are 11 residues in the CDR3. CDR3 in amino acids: CASRRNQPQHF. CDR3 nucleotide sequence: TGTGCCAGCAGGCGCAATCAGCCCCAGCATTTT.

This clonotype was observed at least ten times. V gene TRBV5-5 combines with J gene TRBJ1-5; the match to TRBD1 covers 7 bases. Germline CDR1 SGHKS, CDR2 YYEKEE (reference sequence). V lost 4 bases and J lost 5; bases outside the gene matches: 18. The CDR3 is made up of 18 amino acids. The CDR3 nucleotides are TGTGCCAGCAGCAGTACCGGGACAGCCTACTTTCCCGATCAGCCCCAGCATTTT. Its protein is CASSSTGTAYFPDQPQHF. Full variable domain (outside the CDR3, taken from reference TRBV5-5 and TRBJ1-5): DAGVTQSPTHLIKTRGQQVTLRCSPISGHKSVSWYQQVLGQGPQFIFQYYEKEERGRGNFPDRFSARQFPNYSSELNVNALLLGDSALYLCASSSTGTAYFPDQPQHFGDGTRLSIL.